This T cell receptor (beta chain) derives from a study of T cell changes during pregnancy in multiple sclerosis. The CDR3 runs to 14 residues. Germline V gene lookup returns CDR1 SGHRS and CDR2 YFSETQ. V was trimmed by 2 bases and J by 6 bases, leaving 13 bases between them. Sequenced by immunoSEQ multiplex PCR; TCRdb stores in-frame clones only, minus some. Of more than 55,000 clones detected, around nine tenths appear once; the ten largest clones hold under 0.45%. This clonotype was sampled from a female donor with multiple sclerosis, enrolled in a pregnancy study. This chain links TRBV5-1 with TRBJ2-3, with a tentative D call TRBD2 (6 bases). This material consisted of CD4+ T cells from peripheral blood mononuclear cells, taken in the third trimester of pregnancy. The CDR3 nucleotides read TGCGCCAGCAGCTTAGGAGGGGTTGAGGATACGCAGTATTTT. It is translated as CASSLGGVEDTQYF. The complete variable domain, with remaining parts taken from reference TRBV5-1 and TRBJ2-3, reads KAGVTQTPRYLIKTRGQQVTLSCSPISGHRSVSWYQQTPGQGLQFLFEYFSETQRNKGNFPGRFSGRQFSNSRSEMNVSTLELGDSALYLCASSLGGVEDTQYFGPGTRLTVL.